The present T cell receptor (beta chain) was sequenced within a study of OX40 agonist ivuxolimab in advanced cancers. Study as a whole: Partial responses were observed in three patients, of whom one had hepatocellular carcinoma and two had cutaneous melanoma. Whole-study results and caveats: Among the least clonally expanded were partial responders at 0.1-3.0 mg/kg. On average, CD8+ T cells had more expanded clones than CD4+.

Sampling times: baseline, cycle 4 day 1, cycle 7 day 1. With regard to this clone: What it recognizes is unknown.

Method: immunoSEQ multiplex PCR; TCRdb's copy keeps in-frame clones and lacks some. The data show some 90,000 clones, around 90% seen once. The germline V and J ends were trimmed by 3 bases and 5 bases, with 11 bases remaining between them. CDR3 length: 13 amino acids. Per germline, CDR1 SGHRS and CDR2 YFSETQ. This chain uses TRBV5-1 with TRBJ1-1, with D possibly TRBD1 on 6 matching bases. This TCR was sampled from an adult with an advanced solid tumor such as melanoma, head and neck, liver or kidney cancer. The sample in question was CD4+ or CD8+ T cells sorted from blood, obtained in a trial of the OX40 agonist ivuxolimab. CDR3: CASSSQGRTEAFF. The CDR3 region has the DNA TGCGCCAGCAGCTCTCAGGGGAGGACTGAAGCTTTCTTT.